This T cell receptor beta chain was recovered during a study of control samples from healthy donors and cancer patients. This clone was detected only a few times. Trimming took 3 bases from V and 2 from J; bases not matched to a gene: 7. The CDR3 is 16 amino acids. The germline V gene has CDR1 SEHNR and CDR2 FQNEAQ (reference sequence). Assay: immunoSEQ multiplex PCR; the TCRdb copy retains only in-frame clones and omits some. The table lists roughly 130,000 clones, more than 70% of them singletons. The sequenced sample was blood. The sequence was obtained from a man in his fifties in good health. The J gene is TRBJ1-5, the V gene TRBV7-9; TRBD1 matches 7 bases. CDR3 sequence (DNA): TGTGCCAGCAGCTTTGGGTGGGACAGAGGCAATCAGCCCCAGCATTTT. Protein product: CASSFGWDRGNQPQHF.